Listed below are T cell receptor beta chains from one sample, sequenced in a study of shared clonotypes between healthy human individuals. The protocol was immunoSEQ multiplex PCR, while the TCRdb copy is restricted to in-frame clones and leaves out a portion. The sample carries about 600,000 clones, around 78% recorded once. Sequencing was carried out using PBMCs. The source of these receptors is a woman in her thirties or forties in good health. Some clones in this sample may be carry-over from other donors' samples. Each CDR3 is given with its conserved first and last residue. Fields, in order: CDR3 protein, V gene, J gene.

CAWSPTGYEQYF	TRBV30	NA
CASSLDGGDPYEQYF	TRBV11-2	TRBJ2-7
CASSPPSGANVLTF	TRBV5-4	TRBJ2-6
CASSPTSGAYEQYF	TRBV4-1	TRBJ2-7
CASSRDRESYQPQHF	TRBV28	TRBJ1-5
CASREGRETYF	TRBV28	TRBJ2-7
CAWKGRNRDGYTF	TRBV30	TRBJ1-2
CASSEGGTASYEQYF	TRBV2	TRBJ2-7
CASSTTWKRPALGNYGYTF	TRBV28	TRBJ1-2
CASSFRVNQPQHF	TRBV28	TRBJ1-5